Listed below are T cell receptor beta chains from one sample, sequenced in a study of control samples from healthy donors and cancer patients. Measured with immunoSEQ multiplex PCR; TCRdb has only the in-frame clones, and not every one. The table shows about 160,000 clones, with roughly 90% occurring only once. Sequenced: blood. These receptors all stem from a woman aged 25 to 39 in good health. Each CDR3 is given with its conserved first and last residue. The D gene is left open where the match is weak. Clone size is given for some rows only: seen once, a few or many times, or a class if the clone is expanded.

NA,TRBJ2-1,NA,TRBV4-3,CASSRTEGRHNEQFF,TGCGCCAGCAGCCGGACGGAGGGTCGGCACAATGAGCAGTTCTTC
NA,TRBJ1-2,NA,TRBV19,CASSRGRVNYGYTF,TGTGCCAGTAGTAGGGGACGGGTAAACTATGGCTACACCTTC
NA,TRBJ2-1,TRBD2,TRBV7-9,CASSLRLADYNEQFF,TGTGCCAGCAGCCTAAGACTAGCGGATTACAATGAGCAGTTCTTC
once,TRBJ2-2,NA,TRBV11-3,CASSPFDTGELFF,TGTGCCAGCAGCCCCTTTGACACCGGGGAGCTGTTTTTT
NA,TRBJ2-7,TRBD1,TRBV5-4,CASSAGQGQTDEQYF,TGTGCCAGCAGCGCGGGACAGGGGCAAACTGACGAGCAGTACTTC
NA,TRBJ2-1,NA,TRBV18,CASSPTPLPLGNEQFF,TGTGCCAGCTCGCCTACCCCGTTACCCCTCGGCAATGAGCAGTTCTTC
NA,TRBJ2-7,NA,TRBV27,CASSLSGYGSYEQYF,TGTGCCAGCAGTTTATCGGGCTATGGGTCCTACGAGCAGTACTTC
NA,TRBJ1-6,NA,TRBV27,CASSNGRVGSPLHF,TGTGCCAGTTCAAACGGCAGGGTTGGTTCACCCCTCCACTTT
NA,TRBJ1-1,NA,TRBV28,CASSFGTEAFF,TGTGCCAGCAGTTTCGGGACTGAAGCTTTCTTT
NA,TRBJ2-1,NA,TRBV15,CATSSETRTYNEQFF,TGTGCCACCAGCAGTGAGACAAGAACCTACAATGAGCAGTTCTTC
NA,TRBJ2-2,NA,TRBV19,CASSIPRTHTGELFF,TGTGCCAGTAGTATTCCCAGGACCCACACCGGGGAGCTGTTTTTT
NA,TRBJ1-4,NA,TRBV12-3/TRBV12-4,CASSGPAKLFF,TGTGCCAGCAGCGGGCCAGCAAAACTGTTTTTT
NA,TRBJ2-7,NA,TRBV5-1,CASSLGVGRKTYGEQYF,TGCGCCAGCAGCTTGGGGGTCGGTAGAAAAACTTACGGCGAGCAGTACTTC
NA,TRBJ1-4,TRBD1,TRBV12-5,CASGSWDSSNEKLFF,TGTGCTAGTGGTTCCTGGGACAGCTCGAATGAAAAACTGTTTTTT
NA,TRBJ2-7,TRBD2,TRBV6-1,CASSEMASGYEQYF,TGTGCCAGCAGTGAAATGGCTAGCGGATACGAGCAGTACTTC
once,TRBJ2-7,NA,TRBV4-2,CASSQDRMREQYF,TGTGCCAGCAGCCAGGACAGAATGAGGGAGCAGTACTTC
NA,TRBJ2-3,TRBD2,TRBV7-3,CASSLLAGGNTDTQYF,TGTGCCAGCAGCTTGTTGGCGGGAGGGAACACAGATACGCAGTATTTT
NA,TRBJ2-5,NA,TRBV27,CASSPKTGRYQETQYF,TGTGCCAGCAGTCCCAAAACAGGACGATACCAAGAGACCCAGTACTTC
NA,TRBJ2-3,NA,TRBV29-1,CSVDSTGGLTDTQYF,TGCAGCGTTGATTCTACGGGCGGACTCACAGATACGCAGTATTTT
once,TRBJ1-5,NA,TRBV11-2,CASSLTSAQPQHF,TGTGCCAGCAGCTTAACGTCGGCTCAGCCCCAGCATTTT
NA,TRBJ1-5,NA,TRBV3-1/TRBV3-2,CASSLRGSQPQHF,TGTGCCAGTAGCCTCAGGGGAAGTCAGCCCCAGCATTTT
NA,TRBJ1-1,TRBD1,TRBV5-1,CASSMDRDTEAFF,TGCGCCAGCAGCATGGACAGGGACACTGAAGCTTTCTTT
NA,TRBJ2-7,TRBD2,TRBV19,CASRTSGSVEQYF,TGTGCCAGTAGGACTAGCGGGAGTGTCGAGCAGTACTTC
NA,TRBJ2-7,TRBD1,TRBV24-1,CATSDRDRTLSYEQYF,TGTGCCACCAGTGATCGGGACAGGACACTCTCCTACGAGCAGTACTTC
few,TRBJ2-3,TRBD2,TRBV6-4,CASSDSTSGAVQQYF,TGTGCCAGCAGTGACTCGACTAGCGGGGCGGTCCAGCAGTATTTT
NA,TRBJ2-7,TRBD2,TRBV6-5,CASSTLAAHEQYF,TGTGCCAGCAGCACACTAGCGGCCCACGAGCAGTACTTC
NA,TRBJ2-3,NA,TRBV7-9,CASSLVLPEEDTQYF,TGTGCCAGCAGCTTAGTCTTGCCCGAAGAGGATACGCAGTATTTT
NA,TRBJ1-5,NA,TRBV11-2,CASSLDLGLGQPQHF,TGTGCCAGCAGCTTAGATCTGGGACTAGGGCAGCCCCAGCATTTT
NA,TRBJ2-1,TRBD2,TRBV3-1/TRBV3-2,CASSQERAGGNEQFF,TGTGCCAGCAGCCAAGAACGAGCGGGGGGGAATGAGCAGTTCTTC
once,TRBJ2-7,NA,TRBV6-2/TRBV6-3,CASSYSGRTYF,TGTGCCAGCAGTTACTCGGGACGGACGTACTTC
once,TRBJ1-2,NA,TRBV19,CASSIGIVGYTF,TGTGCCAGTAGTATCGGGATAGTCGGCTACACCTTC
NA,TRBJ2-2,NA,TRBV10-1,CASSERQVLVGGTGELFF,TGCGCCAGCAGTGAGCGGCAGGTCCTCGTTGGTGGCACCGGGGAGCTGTTTTTT
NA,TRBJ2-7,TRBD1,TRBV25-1,CASRGGQGSRASSYEQYF,TGTGCCAGCAGGGGGGGACAGGGGAGCCGGGCGAGCTCCTACGAGCAGTACTTC
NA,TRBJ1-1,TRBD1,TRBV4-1,CASSQLSATWTGEAFF,TGCGCCAGCAGCCAGTTGTCCGCGACCTGGACAGGTGAAGCTTTCTTT
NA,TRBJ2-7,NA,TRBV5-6,CASSYEQGRSYEQYF,TGTGCCAGCAGCTATGAACAGGGTCGCTCCTACGAGCAGTACTTC
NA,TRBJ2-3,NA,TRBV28,CASGFAGWGTDTQYF,TGTGCCAGCGGATTCGCGGGGTGGGGCACAGATACGCAGTATTTT
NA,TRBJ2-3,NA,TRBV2,CASSRGRTDTQYF,TGTGCCAGCAGTCGGGGGCGGACAGATACGCAGTATTTT
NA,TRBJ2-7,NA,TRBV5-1,CASSLGPGAPEEQYF,TGCGCCAGCAGCTTGGGCCCCGGGGCACCAGAAGAGCAGTACTTC